This TCR beta chain is drawn from a study of control samples from healthy donors and cancer patients. Profiling relied on immunoSEQ multiplex PCR, and the TCRdb table lists in-frame clones only, not all of them. Here the sample spans 95,000 to 150,000 clones, 90% to 95% being singletons. CDR1 is LGHDT and CDR2 is YNNKEL in the germline V gene (reference sequence). The CDR3 loop spans 13 amino acids. V shed 4 bases and J shed 1 base, with 7 bases lying between them. The receptor was isolated from a woman aged 18-29 years in good health. The sequenced material came from blood. J is TRBJ1-2 and V is TRBV3-1 (or the pseudogene TRBV3-2); no firm D call. CDR3 loop: CASSRRSNYGYTF. The CDR3 DNA reads TGTGCCAGCAGCCGTCGGAGTAACTATGGCTACACCTTC.